This TCR beta chain was retrieved from a study of blood T cell repertoires in COVID-19. The CDR3 spans 14 residues. CDR1 and CDR2 (germline): SGHNT, YENEEA. V was shortened by 5 bases and J by 9 bases, with 17 bases between the two germline ends. This clone was seen only a few times. The assay was immunoSEQ multiplex PCR, and TCRdb's table has in-frame clones only and misses some. The sample includes about 140,000 clones, 84% seen only once; the top ten take over 5%. Sequencing used peripheral blood. This sequence joins TRBV11-3 and TRBJ2-1; D is perhaps TRBD2 (5 bases). The TCR originated in a human donor in a cohort sampled during active COVID-19. The CDR3 reads CASSPGLWESEQFF. DNA for the CDR3: TGTGCCAGCAGCCCCGGACTGTGGGAGAGTGAGCAGTTCTTC.